The sequence of this T cell receptor (beta chain) was determined in a study of radiation and T cells in renal cell carcinoma. As concerns this clone: Its antigen is not known.

Study-level results: Intratumoral heterogeneity was not captured in these approximately 1 g regions.

TCRdb's copy holds only in-frame clones and misses some; the assay was immunoSEQ multiplex PCR. The sample shows roughly 12,000 clones, roughly 65% of them seen only once. V lost 1 base and J 8 bases, leaving 7 bases between the germline ends. The CDR3 consists of 12 residues. Looked up from germline, CDR1 is SGHDT and CDR2 is YYEEEE. Treatment specified: treatment-naive control, cytoreductive nephrectomy. This renal cell carcinoma was of the clear cell type. The sample consisted of tumor tissue, taken from a patient whose treatment was nephrectomy without radiotherapy. The sequence derives from a woman of 80 years or more with renal cell carcinoma. The V gene is TRBV5-6, the J gene TRBJ1-5, with D hard to call. The CDR3 loop reads CASSLYGKPQHF. The CDR3 bases are TGTGCCAGCAGCTTGTACGGAAAGCCCCAGCATTTT. The full variable domain, completed using reference TRBV5-6 and TRBJ1-5, is DAGVTQSPTHLIKTRGQQVTLRCSPKSGHDTVSWYQQALGQGPQFIFQYYEEEERQRGNFPDRFSGHQFPNYSSELNVNALLLGDSALYLCASSLYGKPQHFGDGTRLSIL.